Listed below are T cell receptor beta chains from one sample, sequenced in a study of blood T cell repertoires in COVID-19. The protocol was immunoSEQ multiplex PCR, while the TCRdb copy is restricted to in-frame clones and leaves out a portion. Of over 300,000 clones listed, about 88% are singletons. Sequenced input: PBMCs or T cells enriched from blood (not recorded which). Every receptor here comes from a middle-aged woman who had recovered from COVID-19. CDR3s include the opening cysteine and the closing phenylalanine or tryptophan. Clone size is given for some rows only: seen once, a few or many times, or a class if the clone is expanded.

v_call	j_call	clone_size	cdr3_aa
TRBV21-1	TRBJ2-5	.	CASTPGLRGPREETQYF
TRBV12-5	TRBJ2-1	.	CASGFSGGADEQFF
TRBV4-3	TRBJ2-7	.	CASSFGQGGYEQYF
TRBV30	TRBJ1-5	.	CAWSVRGNQPQHF
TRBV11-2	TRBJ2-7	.	CASSSTSGVLGQYF
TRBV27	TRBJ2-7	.	CASRPGTSIYEQYF
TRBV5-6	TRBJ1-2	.	CASTRTGAIAGYGYTF
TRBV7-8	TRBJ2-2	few	CASSLVQGVNTGELFF
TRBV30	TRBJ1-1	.	CAWSPRGGYTEAFF
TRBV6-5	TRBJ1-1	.	CASSPPGGRNTEAFF
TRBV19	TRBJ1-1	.	CASSTQGGRTEAFF
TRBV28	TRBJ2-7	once	CASSPAGKLNYEQYF
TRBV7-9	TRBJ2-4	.	CASSSLAGVHKNIQYF
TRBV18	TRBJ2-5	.	CASSPIGGETQYF
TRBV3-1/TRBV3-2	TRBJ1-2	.	CASSPVLGGWGYTF
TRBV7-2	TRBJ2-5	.	CASSSLGTTQETQYF
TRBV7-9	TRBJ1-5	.	CASSPGGLGNQPQHF
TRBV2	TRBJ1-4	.	CASSRDRGDEKLFF
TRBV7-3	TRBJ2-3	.	CASSLREADTQYF
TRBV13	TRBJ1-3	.	CASGTGGGNTIYF
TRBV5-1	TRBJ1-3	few	CASSSETGNSGNTIYF
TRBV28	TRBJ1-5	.	CASTTNRASNQPQHF
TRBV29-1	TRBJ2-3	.	CSVRPRGGNTDTQYF
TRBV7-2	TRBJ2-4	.	CASSLGTGPAKNIQYF
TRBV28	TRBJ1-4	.	CASSLWSGLTNEKLFF
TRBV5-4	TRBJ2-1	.	CASSRGTSGVSSYNEQFF
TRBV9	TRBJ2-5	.	CASSSGLGGETQYF
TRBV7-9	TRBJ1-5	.	CASSATASNQPQHF
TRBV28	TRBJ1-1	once	CASSPYRDGNTEAFF
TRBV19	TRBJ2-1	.	CASSIVPSGIYNEQFF
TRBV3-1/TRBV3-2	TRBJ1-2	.	CASSLASTGSYGYTF
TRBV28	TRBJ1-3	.	CASHRPGGEVNTIYF
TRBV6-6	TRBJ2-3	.	CASRRLAGVPSTDTQYF
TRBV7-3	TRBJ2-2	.	CASSLRGGAGAGTGELFF
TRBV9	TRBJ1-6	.	CASSGDWNSPLHF
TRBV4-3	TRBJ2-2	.	CASSPPGSGELFF
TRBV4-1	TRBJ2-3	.	CASRQTGTSGILLYF
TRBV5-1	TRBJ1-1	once	CASSSAPGQGRTEAFF
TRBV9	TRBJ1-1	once	CASSPRGRGTEAFF
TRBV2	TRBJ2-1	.	CASSSTSGGYNEQFF
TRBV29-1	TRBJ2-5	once	CSVSPTGGRETQYF
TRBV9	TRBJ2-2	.	CASSDDAGGRTGELFF
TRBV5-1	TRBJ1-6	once	CASRLQGAEGSPLHF
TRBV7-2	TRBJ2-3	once	CASSPRGFGTDTQYF
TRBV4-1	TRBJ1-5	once	CASSLTLGQPQHF
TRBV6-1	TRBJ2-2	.	CASSDQGRTGELFF
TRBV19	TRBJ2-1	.	CASRILAGGYNEQFF
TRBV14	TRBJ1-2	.	CASSPSGVYGYTF
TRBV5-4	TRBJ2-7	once	CASSLGRDNYEQYF